The subject of this entry is one T cell receptor (beta chain). The antigen is unknown. This sample stems from a study of T cell repertoires in cytomegalovirus infection. Study in general: Both a matching HLA type and CMV infection were indicated by public TCR beta signatures.

TCRdb recomputed calls from the reads with MiXCR, one row per CDR3 protein. This sample has 600,000 to 700,000 distinct CDR3 sequences, with roughly 30% found just once. Trimming at V came to 1 base and at J to 1 base, leaving 18 bases not matched to a gene. Germline V CDR1 and CDR2: LGHNT, FRNRAP. This CDR3 is 22 amino acids long. The sequences come from cultured PBMCs, collected from culture after CMV antigen stimulation. The chain couples TRBV12-5 to TRBJ2-1; 11 positions match TRBD2. This clonotype was sampled from a human donor in good health (CMV status not recorded). Some clones in this sample may be carry-over from other donors' samples. CDR3 in DNA: TGTGCTAGTGGTTTGGGAACGAGTACTAGCGGGAGCTGGGTGGTATCCTACAATGAGCAGTTCTTC. It encodes CASGLGTSTSGSWVVSYNEQFF. Looking up the rest from reference TRBV12-5 and TRBJ2-1 gives the full variable domain: DARVTQTPRHKVTEMGQEVTMRCQPILGHNTVFWYRQTMMQGLELLAYFRNRAPLDDSGMPKDRFSAEMPDATLATLKIQPSEPRDSAVYFCASGLGTSTSGSWVVSYNEQFFGPGTRLTVL.